Below, one T cell receptor beta chain is given with its context. The data originate from a study of T cell changes during pregnancy in multiple sclerosis. CDR1 is MNHEY and CDR2 is SVGAGI in the germline V gene. The germline V and J ends were trimmed by 6 bases and 6 bases, with 14 bases remaining between them. The CDR3 is made up of 13 amino acids. Measured with immunoSEQ multiplex PCR; TCRdb has only the in-frame clones, and not every one. This sample has roughly 52,000 clones, with approximately 94% found just once. The TCR was taken from a female donor with multiple sclerosis, enrolled in a pregnancy study. The chain is built from TRBV6-5 and TRBJ1-2, with a tentative D call TRBD1 (6 bases). The material sequenced was CD8+ T cells from peripheral blood mononuclear cells, taken in the third trimester of pregnancy. The CDR3 region is CASRARGRNGYTF. CDR3 DNA: TGTGCCAGCAGGGCCAGGGGCCGTAATGGCTACACCTTC.